This paragraph covers one TCR beta chain sequence. The data stem from a study of quantifying T cell responses using KT2 cells. Study-wide background: TCR alpha and beta constant-region primers primed reverse transcription of RNA.

There are 14 residues in the CDR3. Germline V gives CDR1 SGHRS, CDR2 YFSETQ. Trimming removed 6 bases from V and 0 bases from J, with 10 bases in between. The cDNA 3' end received a ligated oligonucleotide with a UMI. The first PCR ran approximately 4 cycles with an equimolar RC1.1 and RC1.2 beta primer mix. TCRdb reprocessed the UMI-ligation and nested PCR reads via MiXCR and lists one record per CDR3 protein. This table has fewer than 40,000 distinct CDR3 sequences, more than 7% appearing once. The specimen sequenced was PBMCs spiked with cells of the T cell clone KT2. This TCR came from a human donor. V gene TRBV5-1 combines with J gene TRBJ2-4; maybe TRBD1 (7 bases). The CDR3 sequence: CASNQGGAKNIQYF. In nucleotides, the CDR3 is TGCGCCAGCAATCAGGGGGGAGCCAAAAACATTCAGTACTTC.